This T cell receptor beta chain was retrieved from a study of blood T cell repertoires in COVID-19 (dated by TCRdb to about 2020). Some background on the complete study: Samples from collaborators originated in the United States, Italy and Spain and spanned both the acute and convalescent phases of COVID-19. The prospective study material was composed of cDNA or gDNA derived from T cells, B-cell-depleted T cells, or PBMCs. The dataset comprised deeply sampled blood TCRbeta repertoires from subjects exposed to, actively infected with, or recovered from COVID-19. The repertoires were released in a freely available public database meant as a resource for research on the immune response to SARS-CoV-2. The samples were drawn from two sources: the first 160 participants of the ongoing ImmuneRACE study, and fewer than 1,500 subjects contributed by 6 global collaborators. The sample metadata nearly always contained a de-identified subject ID, COVID-19 status, age in years and sex. Where available, HLA class I and class II types were taken from metadata supplied by the sample provider and were not determined by assay-based typing.

TCRbeta CDR3 regions were amplified from genomic DNA by means of the immunoSEQ Assay, a bias-controlled multiplex PCR. As for how the authors treated the data: Within the assay, amplification of reference gene primers was used to estimate how many nucleated cells each sample contained. To quantify the absolute abundance of each unique TCRbeta CDR3 rearrangement, sequence reads were collapsed and filtered. For each sample, productive Simpson clonality was calculated by taking the square root of Simpson's diversity index across productive rearrangements. The table comes from immuneACCESS by way of TCRdb, which keeps in-frame sequences with V and J called. Part of the clones is missing from these tables; in studies checked, under half for an unresolved V gene and the rest for unknown reasons. The V and J calls and clone size come from that table; D and trimming were worked out from the DNA. The sample table lists some 270,000 clones, about 85% of them with a count of one. The top ten clonotypes cover 0.7% to 1% of the sample.

Notes on this clone: Its binding antigen is unknown. Base qualities are not provided; no much larger clone lies one nucleotide away.

One collaborating source in Seattle enrolled patients during active infection and followed them longitudinally through the course of disease. Collaborating institutions collected whole blood in K2EDTA tubes following their own protocols. Collaborator samples were shipped for TCRbeta analysis as frozen whole blood, isolated PBMCs, or DNA extracted from either sample type. The germline V gene gives CDR1 as MNHNS and CDR2 as SASEGT. V and J lose 3 bases and 0 bases, and a span of 13 bases separates them. The CDR3 starts with the cysteine, ends with the phenylalanine, and has 16 residues. Only the CDR3 DNA is retained, 48 bases long and in frame from the first base. Overall study outcomes, separate from this receptor: How much clinical and demographic metadata was included differed by source and by participant, and the metadata was provided uncurated.

Sequenced input: peripheral blood. The V gene is TRBV6-1 and the J gene is TRBJ2-3; 5 matching bases give a weak D call of TRBD2. This clonotype was sampled from a human donor with COVID-19, enrolled during active disease. The donor label of this sample is uncertain. In nucleotides, the sequence is TGTGCCAGCAGTGATTCAGCGGATCCAAGCACAGATACGCAGTATTTT. Its protein product is CASSDSADPSTDTQYF.